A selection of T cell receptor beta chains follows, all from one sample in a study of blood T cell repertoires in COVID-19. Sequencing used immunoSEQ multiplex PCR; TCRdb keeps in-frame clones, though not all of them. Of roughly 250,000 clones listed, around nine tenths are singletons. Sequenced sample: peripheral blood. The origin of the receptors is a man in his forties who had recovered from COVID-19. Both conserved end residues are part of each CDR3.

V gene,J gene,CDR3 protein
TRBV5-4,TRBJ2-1,CASSAGTSGRGFYEQFF
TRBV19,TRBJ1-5,CASSIAAYSNQPQHF
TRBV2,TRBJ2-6,CASSELGTGVTGANVLTF
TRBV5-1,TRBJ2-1,CASSSGLAGGSLEQFF
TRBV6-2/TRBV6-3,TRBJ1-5,CASSYRVQGNQPQHF
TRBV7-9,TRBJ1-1,CASSLLDWRAFF
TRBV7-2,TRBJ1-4,CASSSSYGAGEKLFF
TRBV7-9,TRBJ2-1,CASGGLAYNEQFF
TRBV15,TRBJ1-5,CATSRKTGTRNQPQHF
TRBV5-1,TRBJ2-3,CASSPRTGDTQYF
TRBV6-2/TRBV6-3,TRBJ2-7,CASSLLAGGPREQYF
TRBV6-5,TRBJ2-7,CARGGHRGNYEQYF
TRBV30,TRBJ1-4,CAWSSRQGEKLFF
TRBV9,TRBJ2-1,CASSPTSGRAYNEQFF
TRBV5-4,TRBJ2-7,CASARPGSYEQYF